This T cell receptor (beta chain) was recorded in a study of blood T cell repertoires in COVID-19. Overall study: COVID-19 samples from acute and convalescent phases originated in the United States, Italy and Spain.

Per the authors' pipeline: Scientists estimated how many nucleated cells there were by amplifying reference gene primers. Some clones are missing from TCRdb's copy, which holds only in-frame ones; the method was immunoSEQ multiplex PCR. V and J calls plus clone size are reproduced from that table; the DNA served to infer D and trimming. The table lists about 270,000 clones, over 80% of them singletons. Sequencing input: PBMCs or T cells enriched from blood (not recorded which). This TCR came from a woman in her thirties with acute COVID-19.

The CDR3 DNA reads as TGTGCCAGCTCACCTTGGAGTAGCGGGAAGGGCAATGAGCAGTTCTTC. Its translation is CASSPWSSGKGNEQFF. The chain carries TRBV18 and TRBJ2-1, with 8 bases fitting TRBD2. From germline, CDR1 is KGHSH and CDR2 LQKENI. The junction had 10 bases not matched to a gene; V was cut back by 3 bases and J by 6 bases. This CDR3 has 16 amino acids. The full variable domain, completed using reference TRBV18 and TRBJ2-1, is NAGVMQNPRHLVRRRGQEARLRCSPMKGHSHVYWYRQLPEEGLKFMVYLQKENIIDESGMPKERFSAEFPKEGPSILRIQQVVRGDSAAYFCASSPWSSGKGNEQFFGPGTRLTVL.